This T cell receptor (beta chain) was identified in a study of blood T cell repertoires in COVID-19. For the study at large: The samples span acute and convalescent COVID-19 from the United States, Italy and Spain.

Generated by immunoSEQ multiplex PCR, the TCRdb table keeps only in-frame clones and is missing some. The sample shows approximately 400,000 clones, roughly 90% of them seen only once. The V end was cut by 1 base, the J end by 7 bases, with 8 bases between. This CDR3 has 14 residues. Germline CDR1 and CDR2: MGHRA and YSYEKL. This TCR derives from a man between 35 and 55 years old with acute or convalescent COVID-19. The sample was peripheral blood. The rearrangement uses TRBV4-1 and TRBJ1-6; D is unclear. CDR3 bases: TGCGCCAGCAGCCAAGTTCCAGAAAATTCACCCCTCCACTTT. Amino acid sequence: CASSQVPENSPLHF.